This entry lists 16 T cell receptor gamma chains sequenced from one sample in a study of gamma-delta T cells after stem cell transplantation. TCRdb re-identified clones in the RT-PCR reads via CATT. The table lists around 500 gamma-chain clones, almost 70% of them singletons. The sequencing input was gamma-delta T cells. These receptors were obtained from a human donor. It is not recorded whose cells these are; they may come from a transplant donor.

This chain links TRGV9 with TRGJP1. No J gene is reported in TCRdb; it was inferred here by comparing the DNA with germline. The CDR3 consists of 15 residues. The trim removed 3 bases at V and 0 bases at J, leaving 4 bases unmatched. The V gene's germline CDR1 is GITISATS and CDR2 ISYDGTV (reference sequence). The CDR3 sequence is CALWEPYTTGWFKIF. In DNA, the CDR3 is TGTGCCTTGTGGGAGCCTTATACCACTGGTTGGTTCAAGATATTT.

On this clone: This may arise from a read error, as a much more abundant clone is one base away. The V gene is TRGV9, the J gene TRGJP. The J gene is not listed in TCRdb, so it was assigned here from a DNA match to germline. Germline CDR1 is GITISATS and CDR2 is ISYDGTV (reference sequence). This CDR3 contains 16 residues. This CDR3 is CALWEIQGLGKKIKVF. CDR3 sequence (DNA): TGTGCCTTGTGGGAGATCCAAGGGTTGGGCAAAAAAATCAAGGTATTT.

The chain recombines TRGV9 with TRGJP. Assignment of the J gene here rests on matching the DNA to germline, because TCRdb gives none. Germline-derived CDR1 and CDR2 are GITISATS and ISYDGTV (reference sequence). V lost 0 bases, J lost 8 bases, and 19 bases stayed unmatched. This CDR3 is built from 21 residues. The CDR3 DNA sequence: TGTGCCTTGTGGGAGGTGACAACACTTCTCCCCCAAAAGTTGGGCAAAAAAATCAAGGTATTT. This sequence encodes CALWEVTTLLPQKLGKKIKVF.

V and J are TRGV4 and TRGJ1 or TRGJ2. TCRdb supplies no J gene; here it was assigned by aligning the nucleotide sequence to germline. Germline CDR1 reads EGSTGY; CDR2 reads YDSYTSSV. V trimming: 4 bases; J trimming: 4 bases; junction bases outside the gene matches: 1. The CDR3 totals 11 residues. The CDR3 loop reads CATWDYYKKLF. In DNA form, the CDR3 reads TGTGCCACCTGGGACTATTATAAGAAACTCTTT.

This clone occurred a few times. The chain combines TRGV9 with TRGJP. With V trimmed by 2 bases and J by 5 bases, 0 bases remained unmatched. Per the germline V gene, CDR1 is GITISATS and CDR2 is ISYDGTV (reference sequence). CDR3 size: 15 residues. The CDR3 here is CALWEEELGKKIKVF. CDR3 DNA sequence: TGTGCCTTGTGGGAGGAAGAGTTGGGCAAAAAAATCAAGGTATTT.

The chain carries TRGV8 and TRGJP2. TCRdb supplies no J gene; here it was assigned by aligning the nucleotide sequence to germline. Trimming at V came to 1 base and at J to 2 bases, leaving 1 base not matched to a gene. Germline CDR1 and CDR2: VENAVY and YDSYNSRV. The CDR3 sequence is 14 residues long. The CDR3 nucleotides read TGTGCCACCTGGGATAGCAGTAGTGATTGGATCAAGACGTTT. It is translated as CATWDSSSDWIKTF.

The rearrangement uses TRGV9 and TRGJ1 or TRGJ2. The J gene is not listed in TCRdb, so it was assigned here from a DNA match to germline. Germline V CDR1 and CDR2: GITISATS, ISYDGTV (reference sequence). With 0 bases clipped from V and 3 bases from J, the junction kept 5 bases outside the gene matches. This CDR3 comprises 14 residues. As DNA, the CDR3 is TGTGCCTTGTGGGAGGTGCATGGTTATTATAAGAAACTCTTT. It codes for CALWEVHGYYKKLF.

V usage is TRGV9 and J usage is TRGJP. Here the J gene was assigned by germline matching of the DNA, as TCRdb has none. Trimming removed 3 bases from V and 7 bases from J; junction bases left unmatched: 3. CDR1 and CDR2 (germline): GITISATS, ISYDGTV (reference sequence). The CDR3 contains 15 residues. CDR3 region: CALWEHELGKKIKVF. The CDR3 nucleotides are TGTGCCTTGTGGGAGCACGAGTTGGGCAAAAAAATCAAGGTATTT.

CDR3 loop: CATWDSFGYKKLF. In nucleotides, the CDR3 is TGTGCCACCTGGGATAGTTTTGGCTATAAGAAACTCTTT. This chain joins TRGV8 and TRGJ1 or TRGJ2. The J gene comes from matching the DNA to germline here; TCRdb lacks it. Germline V CDR1 and CDR2: VENAVY, YDSYNSRV. This CDR3 has 13 amino acids. J gave up 7 bases and V 1 base, and 7 bases lay outside the gene matches.

This chain uses TRGV4 with TRGJ1 or TRGJ2. The J gene was missing in TCRdb and was found by matching the end of the DNA to germline. J gave up 11 bases and V 6 bases, and 10 bases lay outside the gene matches. CDR1 is EGSTGY, CDR2 YDSYTSSV, per germline. The length of the CDR3 is 11 residues. CDR3 residues: CATWFPWEKLF. Here the CDR3 DNA reads TGTGCCACCTGGTTCCCCTGGGAGAAACTCTTT.

With regard to this clone: The same CDR3 is also encoded by other DNA sequences in this sample. This chain links TRGV9 with TRGJP. No J gene was available from TCRdb, and it was assigned here by a germline match of the DNA. CDR1 is GITISATS and CDR2 is ISYDGTV in the germline V gene (reference sequence). Trimming removed 0 bases from V and 2 bases from J; junction bases left unmatched: 1. CDR3 length: 17 amino acids. The DNA for the CDR3 is TGTGCCTTGTGGGAGGTGCGGCAAGAGTTGGGCAAAAAAATCAAGGTATTT. It translates to CALWEVRQELGKKIKVF.

This clone qualifies as large (0.1 to 1%). This chain joins TRGV3 and TRGJ1 or TRGJ2. Germline matching of the DNA provided the J gene here, since TCRdb leaves it blank. Germline trimming cut 0 bases from V and 7 bases from J; bases unmatched to any gene: 9. Germline loops: CDR1 VTNTFY, CDR2 YDVSTARD (reference sequence). This CDR3 is 14 amino acids long. This CDR3 reads CATWDRLGGYKKLF. The CDR3 nucleotides are TGTGCCACCTGGGACAGGCTAGGGGGGTATAAGAAACTCTTT.

This clone was observed a few times. V is TRGV2 and J is TRGJ1 or TRGJ2. Germline matching of the DNA provided the J gene here, since TCRdb leaves it blank. There are 13 residues in the CDR3. CDR1 is EGSNGY, CDR2 YDSYNSKV, per germline. V lost 0 bases, J lost 4 bases, and 3 bases stayed unmatched. CDR3 sequence: CATWDGVYYKKLF. In DNA form, the CDR3 reads TGTGCCACCTGGGACGGGGTCTATTATAAGAAACTCTTT.

This chain connects TRGV4 to TRGJ1 or TRGJ2. Since TCRdb gives no J gene, matching the DNA to germline was used here to assign it. The trim removed 2 bases at V and 7 bases at J, leaving 2 bases unmatched. Germline CDR1 and CDR2: EGSTGY and YDSYTSSV. The CDR3 consists of 11 residues. The DNA for the CDR3 is TGTGCCACCTGGGATGTATATAAGAAACTCTTT. Translated: CATWDVYKKLF.

This sequence joins TRGV9 and TRGJP. Matching the DNA to germline supplied the J gene, which TCRdb does not give. Germline trimming cut 0 bases from V and 9 bases from J; bases unmatched to any gene: 8. CDR1 is GITISATS, CDR2 ISYDGTV, per germline (reference sequence). This CDR3 has 17 residues. CDR3 sequence (DNA): TGTGCCTTGTGGGAGGTGCGAGCGGGGTTGGGCAAAAAAATCAAGGTATTT. Its translation is CALWEVRAGLGKKIKVF.

To note about this clone: At one of its ends the junction is not consistent with the germline gene, which may arise from a read error. CDR3 nucleotide sequence: TGCGCCACCTGGGATAGTAGTGATTGGATCAAGACGTTT. As protein: CATWDSSDWIKTF. V is TRGV8 and J is TRGJP2. The J gene was missing in TCRdb and was found by matching the end of the DNA to germline. Germline V gene lookup returns CDR1 VENAVY and CDR2 YDSYNSRV. The CDR3 has 13 residues.